The 23 T cell receptor beta chains presented below share a single source sample, sequenced in a study of T cell changes during pregnancy in multiple sclerosis. Sequencing used immunoSEQ multiplex PCR; TCRdb keeps in-frame clones, though not all of them. The sample yields some 30,000 clones, roughly nine tenths seen once. The sample here was CD8+ T cells from peripheral blood mononuclear cells, taken before pregnancy. All receptors derive from a female donor with multiple sclerosis, enrolled in a pregnancy study.

The chain recombines TRBV13 with TRBJ2-7; D not certain. Deletions cut 3 bases from V and 3 bases from J, with 15 bases between. This CDR3 is built from 15 residues. Germline V gives CDR1 PRHDT, CDR2 FYEKMQ (reference sequence). CDR3 residues: CASSFASSVGYEQYF. As DNA, the CDR3 is TGTGCCAGCAGCTTCGCATCTAGTGTAGGCTACGAGCAGTACTTC.

With regard to this clone: At one boundary the junction diverges from the germline segment, which might be a read error. The rearrangement uses TRBV4-1 and TRBJ2-7, with 11 bases aligning to TRBD1. Germline values: CDR1 MGHRA, CDR2 YSYEKL. The CDR3 consists of 15 residues. This chain's CDR3 is CASRQEGTGGYEQYF. The CDR3 nucleotides read TGCGCCAGCAGACAAGAGGGGACAGGGGGCTACGAGCAGTACTTC.

This clone was seen only a few times. DNA for the CDR3: TGTGCCAGCAGTTTAAGCCCCCCCGGCGAGCAGTACTTC. As protein: CASSLSPPGEQYF. The chain has TRBV27 and TRBJ2-7; D is unclear. The CDR3 consists of 13 residues. Trimming removed 2 bases at V and 6 bases at J, with 11 bases between. CDR1 MNHEY and CDR2 SMNVEV come from the germline V gene (reference sequence).

This clone has only one observation. This chain uses TRBV4-1 with TRBJ1-1; 7 bases line up with TRBD1. The junction had 6 bases not matched to a gene; V was cut back by 2 bases and J by 9 bases. CDR3 length: 13 amino acids. Germline loops: CDR1 MGHRA, CDR2 YSYEKL. The CDR3, as DNA: TGCGCCAGCAGCCAATACAGGGGCACCCAAGCTTTCTTT. It specifies CASSQYRGTQAFF.

The V gene is TRBV2, the J gene TRBJ1-1; 7 nucleotides align to TRBD1. J gave up 1 base and V 2 bases, and 1 base lay outside the gene matches. The length of the CDR3 is 14 residues. Germline CDR1 and CDR2: SNHLY and FYNNEI. CDR3 coding DNA: TGTGCCAGCAGTGAATACAGGGGGAACACTGAAGCTTTCTTT. It specifies CASSEYRGNTEAFF. The whole variable domain, filled in from reference TRBV2 and TRBJ1-1, reads EPEVTQTPSHQVTQMGQEVILRCVPISNHLYFYWYRQILGQKVEFLVSFYNNEISEKSEIFDDQFSVERPDGSNFTLKIRSTKLEDSAMYFCASSEYRGNTEAFFGQGTRLTVV.

V is TRBV4-2 and J is TRBJ2-7; 10 bases map to TRBD2. The V segment lost 0 bases and the J segment 2 bases; nucleotides outside the gene matches: 4. Germline loops: CDR1 LGHNA, CDR2 YNFKEQ. This CDR3 has 16 amino acids. The CDR3 DNA reads TGTGCCAGCAGCCAAGACTCCACTAGCGGGACCTACGAGCAGTACTTC. It is translated as CASSQDSTSGTYEQYF.

The chain combines TRBV30 with TRBJ1-2, with D perhaps matching TRBD1 (6 bases). This CDR3 has 13 amino acids. The V end lost 4 bases, the J end lost 6 bases, and 15 bases lay between the germline ends. The germline gives CDR1 GTSNPN, CDR2 SVGIG (reference sequence). The CDR3: CAWTVGGANGYTF. As DNA, the CDR3 is TGTGCCTGGACGGTAGGGGGGGCGAATGGCTACACCTTC.

The CDR3 DNA sequence: TGTGCCTGGAAGTGGGGCCGGGCCACTGAAGCTTTCTTT. Translated: CAWKWGRATEAFF. The J gene is TRBJ1-1, the V gene TRBV30; TRBD1 is a possible D gene (5 bases). Germline CDR1 reads GTSNPN; CDR2 reads SVGIG (reference sequence). This CDR3 contains 13 residues. Trimming removed 4 bases from V and 4 bases from J, with 13 bases in between.

This sequence joins TRBV10-3 and TRBJ1-1, with D uncertain. The CDR3 consists of 11 residues. CDR1 ENHRY and CDR2 SYGVKD come from the germline V gene. The V and J ends lost 0 bases and 7 bases respectively, with 3 bases between them. The CDR3 loop is CAISESIEAFF. For the CDR3, the DNA is TGTGCCATCAGTGAGTCCATTGAAGCTTTCTTT.

The chain uses TRBV30 and TRBJ1-2, with no clear D. CDR3 length: 13 residues. V shed 3 bases and J shed 3 bases, with 11 bases lying between them. The germline gives CDR1 GTSNPN, CDR2 SVGIG (reference sequence). The CDR3 sequence is CAWRLQEDYGYTF. Written as DNA, the CDR3 is TGTGCCTGGAGGTTGCAGGAGGACTATGGCTACACCTTC.

The chain couples TRBV13 to TRBJ1-1, with D possibly TRBD1 on 5 matching bases. Germline loops: CDR1 PRHDT, CDR2 FYEKMQ (reference sequence). The V end was cut by 5 bases, the J end by 3 bases, with 16 bases between. The CDR3 spans 15 residues. The CDR3 nucleotides read TGTGCCAGCAGCCACCGGGGGACCGGGGACACTGAAGCTTTCTTT. Its protein product is CASSHRGTGDTEAFF.

J is TRBJ2-7 and V is TRBV7-8; TRBD2 matches 15 bases. The CDR3 is 16 amino acids. Germline CDR1 and CDR2: SGHVS and FQNEAQ. The J segment lost 3 bases and the V segment lost 5 bases, leaving 5 bases of the junction unmatched. CDR3 sequence reads: CASSPGLAGGYYEQYF. In DNA form, the CDR3 reads TGTGCCAGCAGCCCGGGACTAGCGGGGGGTTACTACGAGCAGTACTTC.

The chain carries TRBV7-3 and TRBJ2-5; 8 positions match TRBD2. Per the germline V gene, CDR1 is SGHTA and CDR2 is FQGTGA. J was trimmed by 5 bases and V by 4 bases; bases with no gene match: 6. This CDR3 comprises 14 residues. The CDR3 loop reads CASSSLAGLETQYF. CDR3 nucleotides: TGTGCCAGCAGCTCCTTAGCGGGGTTGGAGACCCAGTACTTC.

This chain joins TRBV4-1 and TRBJ1-5, with unresolved D. The CDR3 is 16 amino acids. Trimming stripped 1 base from V and 0 bases from J, with 10 bases between. CDR1 and CDR2 (germline): MGHRA, YSYEKL. The CDR3 spells CASSQVELPSNQPQHF. CDR3 coding DNA: TGCGCCAGCAGCCAAGTCGAACTCCCTAGCAATCAGCCCCAGCATTTT.

This chain links TRBV27 with TRBJ2-1, with 10 bases identical to TRBD2. After removal of 8 bases from V and 4 bases from J, the junction contained 14 bases not matched to a gene. The CDR3 has 17 residues. Germline loops: CDR1 MNHEY, CDR2 SMNVEV (reference sequence). The CDR3 is CASRVSGGASGYNEQFF. CDR3 sequence (DNA): TGTGCCAGCCGTGTAAGCGGGGGGGCGTCCGGGTACAATGAGCAGTTCTTC.

A few counts support this clone. The chain recombines TRBV4-2 with TRBJ2-2, with TRBD1 matching 10 bases. V lost 4 bases, J lost 3 bases, and 2 bases stayed unmatched. The germline V gene encodes CDR1 LGHNA and CDR2 YNFKEQ. The CDR3 extends over 15 amino acids. The CDR3 DNA follows: TGTGCCAGCAGCCCCGGGACAGGGGACACCGGGGAGCTGTTTTTT. Translating gives CASSPGTGDTGELFF.

The chain employs TRBV14 and TRBJ1-2; D call uncertain. Germline V gene lookup returns CDR1 SGHDN and CDR2 FVKESK. Trimming removed 0 bases at V and 2 bases at J, with 7 bases between. The CDR3 is made up of 14 amino acids. The CDR3 DNA is TGTGCCAGCAGCCAAGAGGGCAGCAACTATGGCTACACCTTC. Its translation is CASSQEGSNYGYTF.

The V call is TRBV30, the J call TRBJ2-2, with a tentative D call TRBD1 (6 bases). The CDR3 totals 15 residues. The germline V and J ends were trimmed by 2 bases and 3 bases, with 13 bases remaining between them. The germline CDR1 and CDR2 sequences are GTSNPN and SVGIG (reference sequence). CDR3 coding DNA: TGTGCCTGGAGTTTAGGGGGAGATGACACCGGGGAGCTGTTTTTT. Translated, it gives CAWSLGGDDTGELFF.

The V and J genes are TRBV2 and TRBJ2-1; perhaps TRBD1 as D (5 bases). The CDR3 extends over 15 amino acids. V was shortened by 2 bases and J by 5 bases, with 13 bases between the two germline ends. In germline, CDR1 is SNHLY, CDR2 FYNNEI. CDR3 sequence (DNA): TGTGCCAGCAGTGAAACGGTCAGGGCGAACAATGAGCAGTTCTTC. Translated: CASSETVRANNEQFF.

V and J are TRBV2 and TRBJ2-3; 7 bases match TRBD1. Trimming took 10 bases from V and 0 from J; bases not matched to a gene: 13. The CDR3 spans 16 residues. Germline V lookup: CDR1 SNHLY, CDR2 FYNNEI. The CDR3 region has the DNA TGTGCCATACTACCTCTCGACAGGGCGAGCACAGATACGCAGTATTTT. Translating gives CAILPLDRASTDTQYF.

V usage is TRBV12-2 and J usage is TRBJ2-1; the DNA was not compared with TRBD2, the D call given in the table. TRBV12-2 is termed a pseudogene. The CDR3 covers 15 residues. The CDR3 DNA is TGTGCAAGTCGGACAACGGGGTTAATATACAATGAGCAGTTCTTC. Its protein is CASRTTGLIYNEQFF.

This sequence joins TRBV4-3 and TRBJ2-1, with 12 bases fitting TRBD2. The CDR3 spans 16 residues. CDR1 is LGHNA, CDR2 YSLEER, per germline. Trimming removed 0 bases from V and 4 bases from J; junction bases left unmatched: 1. The DNA of the CDR3 is TGCGCCAGCAGCCAAGAAACTAGCGGGGGGTACAATGAGCAGTTCTTC. This codes for CASSQETSGGYNEQFF.

The chain has TRBV19 and TRBJ1-5; D is uncertain. The CDR3 totals 16 residues. Germline V CDR1 and CDR2: LNHDA, SQIVND (reference sequence). The germline V and J ends were trimmed by 0 bases and 4 bases, with 13 bases remaining between them. The CDR3 is CASSIDLWALNQPQHF. CDR3 coding DNA: TGTGCCAGTAGTATAGATCTATGGGCACTTAATCAGCCCCAGCATTTT.